The sequence of this TCR beta chain was determined in a study of identical twins. Study-wide results and limits: The more abundant beta clonotypes in cord blood had fewer insertions, and memory repertoires did not show this.

Germline values: CDR1 SQVTM, CDR2 ANQGSEA. The CDR3 is 13 residues long. Trimming took off 2 bases at V and 3 bases at J, with 8 bases between the two ends. This clonotype was counted ten times or more. What it binds is not known. One entry per CDR3 protein results from TCRdb running MiXCR on the 5' RACE reads. This sample carries roughly 710,000 distinct CDR3 sequences, over 5% of them seen once, and the ten largest clones take around 2%. The chain uses TRBV29-1 and TRBJ2-1; D perhaps matches TRBD2 (5 bases). This TCR came from a man aged 18 to 29 in good health. Material for sequencing was naive T cells sorted from blood. The CDR3 region is CSVEPADYNEQFF. DNA of the CDR3: TGCAGCGTTGAACCAGCGGACTACAATGAGCAGTTCTTC.